The next 18 T cell receptor beta chains were all read from a single sample in a study of shared clonotypes between healthy human individuals. CD45RO negativity and positive selection for CCR7 defined naive CD8 cells, a population that excluded terminally differentiated effector memory CD45RA+ cells. TCRdb's table, derived via immunoSEQ multiplex PCR, lists solely in-frame clones and lacks some. The sample consists of about 2 million clones, about 95% of them appearing once. Sequenced sample: naive CD8+ T cells sorted from blood. The receptors were sampled from a man between 18 and 35 years old in good health.

This chain joins TRBV30 and TRBJ2-7; D may be TRBD2 (5 bases). Germline assignment: CDR1 GTSNPN and CDR2 SVGIG (reference sequence). V was cut by 3 bases and J by 6 bases, with 12 bases left in between. CDR3 length: 12 amino acids. CDR3 nucleotide sequence: TGTGCCTGGAGCCCCGCGGGCACCGAGCAGTACTTC. It codes for CAWSPAGTEQYF.

Details on this clone: The junction departs from the called germline gene at one end, perhaps through a read error. The chain is built from TRBV5-1 and TRBJ1-1; a weak D match, TRBD1 (6 bases). CDR1 and CDR2 (germline): SGHRS, YFSETQ. CDR3 size: 16 residues. The CDR3 region has the DNA TGCGCCAGCAGCCAAGAGGTGGGGGGGCTGAACAGTGAAGCTTTCTTT. It is translated as CASSQEVGGLNSEAFF.

This clone has only one observation. The chain uses TRBV18 and TRBJ2-7; D is undetermined. This CDR3 has 14 amino acids. Per germline, CDR1 KGHSH and CDR2 LQKENI. The ends were cut back, 2 bases at V and 3 bases at J, with 11 bases in the middle. As DNA, the CDR3 is TGTGCCAGCTCACCAACGGCAAGAAACTACGAGCAGTACTTC. This translates into CASSPTARNYEQYF.

The sample holds one count of this clone. V is TRBV7-9 and J is TRBJ2-1; D gene ambiguous. Germline V gives CDR1 SEHNR, CDR2 FQNEAQ (reference sequence). Trimming shortened V by 5 bases and J by 2 bases, and 10 bases separated the two germline ends. The CDR3 is 14 residues long. This CDR3 is CASSLGWAYNEQFF. The CDR3, as DNA: TGTGCCAGCAGCCTCGGCTGGGCCTACAATGAGCAGTTCTTC.

The chain uses TRBV7-3 and TRBJ1-1; D call uncertain. This CDR3 is 14 amino acids long. Per the germline V gene, CDR1 is SGHTA and CDR2 is FQGTGA. V lost 1 base, J lost 5 bases, and 11 bases lay in between. In DNA, the CDR3 is TGTGCCAGCAGCTTAAGCCCTGATGGGACTGAAGCTTTCTTT. It codes for CASSLSPDGTEAFF.

This clone was counted between two and nine times. The V and J genes are TRBV7-2 and TRBJ1-5; tentative D call: TRBD1 (6 bases). There are 12 residues in the CDR3. Trimming took off 5 bases at V and 7 bases at J, with 9 bases between the two ends. Germline values: CDR1 SGHTA, CDR2 FQGNSA. The DNA for the CDR3 is TGTGCCAGCAGCCCCAGGGGACAGCCCCAGCATTTT. It yields the protein CASSPRGQPQHF.

The rearrangement joins TRBV14 to TRBJ2-1, with 10 bases lining up with TRBD2. CDR3 length equals 15 residues. In germline, CDR1 is SGHDN, CDR2 FVKESK. V shed 3 bases and J 6 bases; nucleotides not matched to a gene: 5. CDR3 sequence: CASSQLAGVSNEQFF. CDR3 coding DNA: TGTGCCAGCAGCCAGCTAGCGGGAGTGTCCAATGAGCAGTTCTTC.

The chain carries TRBV7-2 and TRBJ2-5; D is unclear. The V gene lost 1 base and the J gene lost 5 bases, with 11 bases spanning the gap. Germline assignment: CDR1 SGHTA and CDR2 FQGNSA. The CDR3 totals 14 residues. The CDR3 sequence: CASSLVGLGETQYF. In DNA form, the CDR3 reads TGTGCCAGCAGCTTAGTTGGGTTGGGGGAGACCCAGTACTTC.

The chain links TRBV4-1 to TRBJ2-7, with D perhaps matching TRBD1 or TRBD2 (6 bases each). The length of the CDR3 is 16 residues. Germline lookup yields CDR1 MGHRA and CDR2 YSYEKL. Trimming took off 4 bases at V and 0 bases at J, with 16 bases between the two ends. The CDR3 nucleotides are TGCGCCAGCAGCCTGAGCCCGGGGGCAATCTCCTACGAGCAGTACTTC. Translation gives CASSLSPGAISYEQYF.

As regards this clone: A read error may account for a junction end that differs from germline. V is TRBV6-4 and J is TRBJ2-5; 10 bases map to TRBD2. From germline, CDR1 is MRHNA and CDR2 SNTAGT. CDR3 length: 15 amino acids. In nucleotides, the CDR3 is TGTGCCACCCCGGGGGTAGCGGGGGGTTGGATGATCTTTCACTTC. Protein product: CATPGVAGGWMIFHF.

The chain is built from TRBV23-1 and TRBJ2-7; weak D call: TRBD1 (5 bases). TRBV23-1 is flagged as an ORF with uncertain function. CDR3 length: 16 amino acids. V shed 2 bases and J shed 0 bases, with 14 bases lying between them. The CDR3 DNA follows: TGCGCCAGCAGTCAACCCCAGGGAAGTGGCTCCTACGAGCAGTACTTC. It yields the protein CASSQPQGSGSYEQYF.

CDR3 nucleotides: TGTGCCAGCAGCTTGTGGGATCAGGGGTGGGCTGAAGCTTTCTTT. The encoded protein is CASSLWDQGWAEAFF. The rearrangement links TRBV11-2 to TRBJ1-1, with D tentatively TRBD1 (6 bases). The V gene's germline CDR1 is SGHAT and CDR2 FQNNGV. Trimming removed 3 bases from V and 6 bases from J, with 17 bases in between. CDR3 length equals 15 residues.

This rearrangement joins TRBV11-3 to TRBJ2-4; a weak D match, TRBD2 (5 bases). V was clipped by 3 bases and J by 0 bases, with 15 bases between them. The CDR3 is 17 amino acids. Germline CDR1 is SGHNT and CDR2 is YENEEA. The CDR3 loop is CASSLRTLFLAKNIQYF. The DNA of the CDR3 is TGTGCCAGCAGCTTGCGGACTCTTTTTCTAGCCAAAAACATTCAGTACTTC.

This rearrangement joins TRBV6-6 to TRBJ1-5, with TRBD1 as a possible D gene (6 bases). This CDR3 has 14 amino acids. Per germline, CDR1 MNHNY and CDR2 SVGAGI (reference sequence). Trimming cost V 7 bases and J 0 bases, with 10 bases left between them. The CDR3 protein is CASMNRDSNQPQHF. The CDR3 DNA follows: TGTGCCAGCATGAACAGGGATAGCAATCAGCCCCAGCATTTT.

The V and J genes are TRBV6-4 and TRBJ2-2; D might be TRBD1 (6 bases). This CDR3 contains 14 residues. V dropped 4 bases and J dropped 1 base, with 7 bases sitting between them. The germline V gene has CDR1 MRHNA and CDR2 SNTAGT. CDR3 coding DNA: TGTGCCAGCAGTGCAGGGGAGAACACCGGGGAGCTGTTTTTT. Amino acids: CASSAGENTGELFF.

The rearrangement joins TRBV13 to TRBJ2-1, with 8 bases lining up with TRBD1. This CDR3 is 14 amino acids long. V lost 3 bases to trimming and J lost 5 bases; unmatched junction nucleotides: 3. CDR1 is PRHDT and CDR2 is FYEKMQ in the germline V gene (reference sequence). For the CDR3, the DNA is TGTGCCAGCAGCTTCGGACAGGGAGACAATGAGCAGTTCTTC. As protein: CASSFGQGDNEQFF.

The chain uses TRBV28 and TRBJ2-7; D is uncertain. V lost 5 bases and J lost 3, with 11 bases in between. The length of the CDR3 is 13 residues. Germline V lookup: CDR1 MDHEN, CDR2 SYDVKM. CDR3 sequence (DNA): TGTGCCAGCAGTAGGGATATCAACTACGAGCAGTACTTC. Its translation: CASSRDINYEQYF.

This sequence joins TRBV9 and TRBJ2-7; D is possibly TRBD2 (5 bases). The V gene lost 0 bases and the J gene lost 4 bases, with 14 bases spanning the gap. The CDR3 sequence is 15 residues long. Germline values: CDR1 SGDLS, CDR2 YYNGEE. CDR3 residues: CASSVGPVGEYEQYF. The CDR3 DNA reads as TGTGCCAGCAGCGTAGGTCCGGTCGGGGAATACGAGCAGTACTTC.